This TCR beta chain stems from a study of Tregs in tolerant kidney transplant recipients. A word on this clone: What it binds is unknown.

Points from the study as a whole: Tregs expanded with activated donor B cells seemed most donor-specific.

Unstimulated Tregs (CD4+CD25+CD127-) and CD4+CD25- non-Tregs were sorted from PBMCs. The protocol was immunoSEQ multiplex PCR, while the TCRdb copy is restricted to in-frame clones and leaves out a portion. The table records 200,000 to 300,000 clones, about 80% of them present only once. The germline V gene has CDR1 SNHLY and CDR2 FYNNEI. Between the trimmed V and J ends, which lost 4 bases and 6 bases, there was a span of 15 bases. The CDR3 sequence is 15 residues long. Sample: CD4+ T cells from blood. The rearrangement joins TRBV2 to TRBJ2-2; D perhaps matches TRBD1 (5 bases). The sequence derives from a human donor in good health. CDR3 amino acids: CASSGAQGWAGELFF. The CDR3 DNA follows: TGTGCCAGCAGTGGGGCCCAGGGTTGGGCCGGGGAGCTGTTTTTT.